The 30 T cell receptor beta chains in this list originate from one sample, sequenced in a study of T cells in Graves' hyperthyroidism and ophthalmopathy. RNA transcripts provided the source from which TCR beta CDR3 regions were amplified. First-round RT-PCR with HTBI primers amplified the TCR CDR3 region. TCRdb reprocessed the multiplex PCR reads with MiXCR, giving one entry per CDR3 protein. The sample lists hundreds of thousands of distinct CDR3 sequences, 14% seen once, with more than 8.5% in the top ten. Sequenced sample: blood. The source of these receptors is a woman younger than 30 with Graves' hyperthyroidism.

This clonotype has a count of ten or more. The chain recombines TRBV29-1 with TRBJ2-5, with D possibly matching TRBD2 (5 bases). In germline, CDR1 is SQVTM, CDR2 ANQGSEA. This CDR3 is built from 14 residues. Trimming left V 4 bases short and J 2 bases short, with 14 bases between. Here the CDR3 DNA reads TGCAGCGTTGGTTATCCCTGGAGGCAAGAGACCCAGTACTTC. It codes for CSVGYPWRQETQYF. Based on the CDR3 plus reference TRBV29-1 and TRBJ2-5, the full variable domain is SAVISQKPSRDICQRGTSLTIQCQVDSQVTMMFWYRQQPGQSLTLIATANQGSEATYESGFVIDKFPISRPNLTFSTLTVSNMSPEDSSIYLCSVGYPWRQETQYFGPGTRLLVL.

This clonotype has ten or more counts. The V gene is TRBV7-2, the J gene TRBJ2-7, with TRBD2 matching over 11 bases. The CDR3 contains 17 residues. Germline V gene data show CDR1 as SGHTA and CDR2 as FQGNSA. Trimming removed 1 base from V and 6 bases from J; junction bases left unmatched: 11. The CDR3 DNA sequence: TGTGCCAGCAGCTTAGGGGGTCGACTAGCGGGACCCTCCGAGCAGTACTTC. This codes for CASSLGGRLAGPSEQYF.

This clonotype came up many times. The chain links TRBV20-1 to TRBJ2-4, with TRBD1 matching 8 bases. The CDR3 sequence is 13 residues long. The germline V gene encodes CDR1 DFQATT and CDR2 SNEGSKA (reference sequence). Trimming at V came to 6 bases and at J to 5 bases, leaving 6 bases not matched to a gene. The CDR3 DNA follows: TGCAGTGCCCATTTGACAGGGGAAAACATTCAGTACTTC. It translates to CSAHLTGENIQYF.

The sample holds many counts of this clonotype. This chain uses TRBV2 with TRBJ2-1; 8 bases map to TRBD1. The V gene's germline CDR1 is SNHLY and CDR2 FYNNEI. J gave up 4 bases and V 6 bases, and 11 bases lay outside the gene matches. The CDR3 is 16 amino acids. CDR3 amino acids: CASSRGRTGSYNEQFF. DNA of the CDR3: TGTGCCAGCAGCAGAGGGCGGACAGGGAGTTACAATGAGCAGTTCTTC.

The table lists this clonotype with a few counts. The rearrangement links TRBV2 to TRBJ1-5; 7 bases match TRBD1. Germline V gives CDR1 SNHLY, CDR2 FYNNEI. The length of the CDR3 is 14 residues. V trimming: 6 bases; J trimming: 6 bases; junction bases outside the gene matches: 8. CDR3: CASRNTGVGQPQHF. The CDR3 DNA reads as TGTGCCAGCAGAAATACAGGGGTCGGTCAGCCCCAGCATTTT.

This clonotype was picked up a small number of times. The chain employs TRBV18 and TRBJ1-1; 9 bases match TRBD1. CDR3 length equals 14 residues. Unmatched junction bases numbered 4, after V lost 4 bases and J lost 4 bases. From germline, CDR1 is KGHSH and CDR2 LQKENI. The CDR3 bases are TGTGCCAGCTCACAAGGGACAGGGTTCACTGAAGCTTTCTTT. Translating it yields CASSQGTGFTEAFF.

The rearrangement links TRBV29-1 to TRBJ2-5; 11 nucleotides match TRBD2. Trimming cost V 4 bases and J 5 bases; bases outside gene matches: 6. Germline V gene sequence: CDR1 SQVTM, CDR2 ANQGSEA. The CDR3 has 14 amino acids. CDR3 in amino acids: CSVAGLAGGETQYF. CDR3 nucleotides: TGCAGCGTTGCGGGGCTAGCGGGAGGTGAGACCCAGTACTTC.

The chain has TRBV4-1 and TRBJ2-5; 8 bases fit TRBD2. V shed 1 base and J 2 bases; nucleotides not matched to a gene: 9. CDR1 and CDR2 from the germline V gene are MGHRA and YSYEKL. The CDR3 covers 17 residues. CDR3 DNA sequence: TGCGCCAGCAGCCAAGGAGTCAAGCGGGGGAGTCAAGAGACCCAGTACTTC. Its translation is CASSQGVKRGSQETQYF.

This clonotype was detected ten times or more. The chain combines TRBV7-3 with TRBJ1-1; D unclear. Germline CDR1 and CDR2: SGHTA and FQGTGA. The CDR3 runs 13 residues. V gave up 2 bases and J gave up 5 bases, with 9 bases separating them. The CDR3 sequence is CASSLLGETEAFF. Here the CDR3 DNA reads TGTGCCAGCAGCTTACTCGGGGAAACTGAAGCTTTCTTT.

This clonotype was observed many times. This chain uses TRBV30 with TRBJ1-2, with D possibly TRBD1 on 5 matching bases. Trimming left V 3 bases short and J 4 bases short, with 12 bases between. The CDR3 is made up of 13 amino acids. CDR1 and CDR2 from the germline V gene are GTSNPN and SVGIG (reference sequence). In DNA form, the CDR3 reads TGTGCCTGGAGCAACGGGACCGCCTATGGCTACACCTTC. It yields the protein CAWSNGTAYGYTF.

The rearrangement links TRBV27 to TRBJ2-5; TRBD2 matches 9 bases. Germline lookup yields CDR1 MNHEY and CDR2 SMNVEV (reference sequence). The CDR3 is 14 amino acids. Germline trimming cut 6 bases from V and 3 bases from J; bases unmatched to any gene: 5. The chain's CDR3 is CASSGGGGKETQYF. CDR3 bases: TGTGCCAGCAGCGGCGGGGGGGGTAAAGAGACCCAGTACTTC.

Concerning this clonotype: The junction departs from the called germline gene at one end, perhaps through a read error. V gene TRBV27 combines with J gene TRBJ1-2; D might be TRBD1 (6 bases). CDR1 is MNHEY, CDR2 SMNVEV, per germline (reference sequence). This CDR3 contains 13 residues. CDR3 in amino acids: CASSLSDSRSYAF. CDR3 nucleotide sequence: TGTGCCAGCAGTTTATCGGACAGCCGAAGTTACGCCTTC.

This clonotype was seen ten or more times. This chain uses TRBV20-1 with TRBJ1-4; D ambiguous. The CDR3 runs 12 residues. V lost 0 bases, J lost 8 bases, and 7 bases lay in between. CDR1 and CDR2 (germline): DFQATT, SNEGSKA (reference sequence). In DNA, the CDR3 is TGCAGTGCTAGAGATTCCGAAGAAAAACTGTTTTTT. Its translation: CSARDSEEKLFF.

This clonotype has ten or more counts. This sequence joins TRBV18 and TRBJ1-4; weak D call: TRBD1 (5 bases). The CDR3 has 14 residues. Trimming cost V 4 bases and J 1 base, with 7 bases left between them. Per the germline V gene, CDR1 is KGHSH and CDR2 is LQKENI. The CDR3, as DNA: TGTGCCAGCTCACGGGGCGGAACTAATGAAAAACTGTTTTTT. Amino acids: CASSRGGTNEKLFF.

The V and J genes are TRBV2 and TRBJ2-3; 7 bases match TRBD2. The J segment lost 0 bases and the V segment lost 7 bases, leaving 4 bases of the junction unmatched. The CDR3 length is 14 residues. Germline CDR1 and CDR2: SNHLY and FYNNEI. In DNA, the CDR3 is TGTGCCAGCACCAAGCGGGATAGCACAGATACGCAGTATTTT. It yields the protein CASTKRDSTDTQYF.

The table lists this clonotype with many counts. CDR3 sequence reads: CASSSRGTGAQETQYF. DNA for the CDR3: TGTGCCAGCAGCTCCAGAGGGACAGGGGCTCAAGAGACCCAGTACTTC. The rearrangement joins TRBV7-9 to TRBJ2-5; the match to TRBD1 covers 10 bases. Germline V gives CDR1 SEHNR, CDR2 FQNEAQ (reference sequence). With V trimmed by 4 bases and J by 2 bases, 7 bases remained unmatched. The CDR3 consists of 16 residues.

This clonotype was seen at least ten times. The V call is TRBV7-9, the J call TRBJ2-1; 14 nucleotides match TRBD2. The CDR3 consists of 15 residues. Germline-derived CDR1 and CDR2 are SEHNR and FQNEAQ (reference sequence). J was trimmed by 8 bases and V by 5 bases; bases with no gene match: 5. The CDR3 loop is CASSPTSGRAHEQFF. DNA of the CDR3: TGTGCCAGCAGCCCGACTAGCGGGAGGGCCCATGAGCAGTTCTTC.

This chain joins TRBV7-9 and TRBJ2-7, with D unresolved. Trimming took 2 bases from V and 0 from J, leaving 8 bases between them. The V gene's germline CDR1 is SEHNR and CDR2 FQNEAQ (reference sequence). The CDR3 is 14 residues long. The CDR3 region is CASSLLETSYEQYF. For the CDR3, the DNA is TGTGCCAGCAGCTTATTGGAGACCTCCTACGAGCAGTACTTC.

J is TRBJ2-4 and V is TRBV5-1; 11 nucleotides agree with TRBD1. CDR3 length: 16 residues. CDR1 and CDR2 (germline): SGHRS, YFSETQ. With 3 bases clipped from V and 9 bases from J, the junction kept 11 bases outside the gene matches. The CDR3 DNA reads TGCGCCAGCAGCTCGGGACAGGGGGTGTCTATTGGCATTCAGTACTTC. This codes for CASSSGQGVSIGIQYF. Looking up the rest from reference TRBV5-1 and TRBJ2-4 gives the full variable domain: KAGVTQTPRYLIKTRGQQVTLSCSPISGHRSVSWYQQTPGQGLQFLFEYFSETQRNKGNFPGRFSGRQFSNSRSEMNVSTLELGDSALYLCASSSGQGVSIGIQYFGAGTRLSVL.

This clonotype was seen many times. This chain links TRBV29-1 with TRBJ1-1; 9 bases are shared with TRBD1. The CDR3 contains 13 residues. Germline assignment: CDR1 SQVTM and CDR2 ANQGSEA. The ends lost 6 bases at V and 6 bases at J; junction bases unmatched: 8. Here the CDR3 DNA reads TGCAGCGTAGCACAGGGGGCTAGTGCTGAAGCTTTCTTT. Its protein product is CSVAQGASAEAFF.

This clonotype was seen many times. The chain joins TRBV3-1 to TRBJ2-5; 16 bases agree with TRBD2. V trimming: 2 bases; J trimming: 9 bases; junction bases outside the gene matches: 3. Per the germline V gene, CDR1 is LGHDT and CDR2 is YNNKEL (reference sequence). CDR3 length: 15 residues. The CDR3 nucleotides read TGTGCCAGCAGCCAACGAGGGACTAGCGGGAGGGCCCAGTACTTC. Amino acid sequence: CASSQRGTSGRAQYF.

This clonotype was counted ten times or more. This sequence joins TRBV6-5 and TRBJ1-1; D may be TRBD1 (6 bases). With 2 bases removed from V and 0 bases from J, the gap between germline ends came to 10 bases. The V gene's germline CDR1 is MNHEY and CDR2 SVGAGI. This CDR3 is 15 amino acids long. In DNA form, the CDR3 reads TGTGCCAGCAGTTACACAGGGAGAATGAACACTGAAGCTTTCTTT. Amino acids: CASSYTGRMNTEAFF.

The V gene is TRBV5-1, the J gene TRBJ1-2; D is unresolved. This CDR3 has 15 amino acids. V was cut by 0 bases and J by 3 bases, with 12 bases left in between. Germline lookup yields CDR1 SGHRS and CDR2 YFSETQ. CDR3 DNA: TGCGCCAGCAGCTTGGATTCCCGGAAAGACTATGGCTACACCTTC. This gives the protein CASSLDSRKDYGYTF.

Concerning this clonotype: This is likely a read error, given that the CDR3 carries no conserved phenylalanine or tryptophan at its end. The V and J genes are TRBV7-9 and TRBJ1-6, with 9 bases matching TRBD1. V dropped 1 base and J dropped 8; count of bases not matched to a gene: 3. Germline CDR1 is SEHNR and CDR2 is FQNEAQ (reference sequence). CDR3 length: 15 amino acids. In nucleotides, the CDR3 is TGTGCCAGCAGCTTAGGGGACAGGGATTATTCACCCCTCCACTTA. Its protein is CASSLGDRDYSPLHL.

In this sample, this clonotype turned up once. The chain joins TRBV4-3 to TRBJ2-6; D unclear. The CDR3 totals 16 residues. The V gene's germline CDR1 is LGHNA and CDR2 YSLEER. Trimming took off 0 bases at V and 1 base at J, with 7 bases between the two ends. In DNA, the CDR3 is TGCGCCAGCAGCCAAGATCGGCAATCTGGGGCCAACGTCCTGACTTTC. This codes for CASSQDRQSGANVLTF.

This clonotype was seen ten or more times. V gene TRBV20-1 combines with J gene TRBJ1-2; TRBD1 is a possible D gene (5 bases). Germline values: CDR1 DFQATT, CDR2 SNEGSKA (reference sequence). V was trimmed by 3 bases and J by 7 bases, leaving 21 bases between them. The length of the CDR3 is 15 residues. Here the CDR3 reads CSASHRGLRVGGYTF. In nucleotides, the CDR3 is TGCAGTGCTAGCCATCGGGGGTTGAGGGTTGGTGGCTACACCTTC.

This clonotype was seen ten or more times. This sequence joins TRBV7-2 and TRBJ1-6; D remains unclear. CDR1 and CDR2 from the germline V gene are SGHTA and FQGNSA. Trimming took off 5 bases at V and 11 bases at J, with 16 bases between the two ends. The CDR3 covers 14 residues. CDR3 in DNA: TGTGCCAGCAGCCCCCATCCCACAGTCACACCCCTCCACTTT. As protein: CASSPHPTVTPLHF.

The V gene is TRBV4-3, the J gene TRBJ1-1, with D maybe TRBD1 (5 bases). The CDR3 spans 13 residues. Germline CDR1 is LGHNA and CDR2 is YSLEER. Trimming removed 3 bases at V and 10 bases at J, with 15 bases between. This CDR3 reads CASSQVGGVGAFF. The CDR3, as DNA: TGCGCCAGCAGCCAGGTGGGGGGGGTGGGAGCTTTCTTT.

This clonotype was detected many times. In nucleotides, the CDR3 is TGTGCCAGCACCTGGGGGGAAAGTGAAAAACTGTTTTTT. Translating it yields CASTWGESEKLFF. The chain uses TRBV11-2 and TRBJ1-4; a possible D gene is TRBD1 (5 bases). The CDR3 sequence is 13 residues long. V was pared by 7 bases and J by 7 bases, with 13 bases between. Germline V gene lookup returns CDR1 SGHAT and CDR2 FQNNGV. Filled out from reference TRBV11-2 and TRBJ1-4, the complete variable domain reads EAGVAQSPRYKIIEKRQSVAFWCNPISGHATLYWYQQILGQGPKLLIQFQNNGVVDDSQLPKDRFSAERLKGVDSTLKIQPAKLEDSAVYLCASTWGESEKLFFGSGTQLSVL.

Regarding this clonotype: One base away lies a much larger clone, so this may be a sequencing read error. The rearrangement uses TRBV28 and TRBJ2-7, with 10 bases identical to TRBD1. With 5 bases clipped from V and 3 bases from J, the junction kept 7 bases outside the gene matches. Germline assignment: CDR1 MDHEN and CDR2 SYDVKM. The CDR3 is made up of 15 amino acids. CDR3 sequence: CASSARQGAFYEQYF. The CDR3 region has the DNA TGTGCCAGCAGTGCCCGACAGGGGGCTTTCTACGAGCAGTACTTC.